Below, one T cell receptor beta chain is given with its context. Its antigen is unidentified. The entry originates in a study of T cells in Graves' hyperthyroidism and ophthalmopathy. The source material, RNA transcripts, was used to amplify TCR beta CDR3 regions. A first-round RT-PCR of the TCR CDR3 used the HTBI primer set. TCRdb re-called the multiplex PCR reads with MiXCR, one entry per CDR3 protein. The sample gives about half a million distinct CDR3 sequences, around 20% of which show up once; 47% is in the top ten. The ends were cut back, 3 bases at V and 3 bases at J, with 11 bases in the middle. The length of the CDR3 is 14 residues. CDR1 SGHDT and CDR2 YYEEEE come from the germline V gene. Patients affected by ophthalmopathy presented a Clinical Activity Score of at least 3, a NOSPECS grade of at least 4, and disease duration below 3 months. Uncontrolled infection, other autoimmune disease, pregnancy and lactation each barred patients from inclusion. From more than 9.5 ml of fresh peripheral blood, PBMCs were isolated.

Study-wide results and caveats: Stable hyperthyroidism was separated from ophthalmopathy by a model based on 13 V-J features.

This TCR derives from a middle-aged man with Graves' ophthalmopathy. This sequence joins TRBV5-6 and TRBJ2-3; D call uncertain. The sequenced sample consisted of blood. CDR3: CASSSTRRTDTQYF. The CDR3 DNA is TGTGCCAGCAGCTCGACACGTAGGACAGATACGCAGTATTTT.